This T cell receptor beta chain appears in the sequencing data of a study of blood T cell repertoires in COVID-19. In the study overall: Acute and convalescent COVID-19 samples came from the United States, Italy and Spain. Sources were T cells, B-cell-depleted T cells, or PBMCs; the material itself was cDNA or gDNA.

Using immunoSEQ multiplex PCR, the repertoire was profiled, and TCRdb retains in-frame clones only, with some absent. This table holds around 250,000 clones, about nine tenths found once. Germline V CDR1 and CDR2: LGHDT, YNNKEL (reference sequence). The V segment lost 8 bases and the J segment 7 bases; nucleotides outside the gene matches: 4. The CDR3 sequence is 13 residues long. This TCR was sampled from a woman aged 30 to 39 with acute COVID-19. This chain connects TRBV3-1 (or the pseudogene TRBV3-2) to TRBJ2-7; 14 nucleotides line up with TRBD2. Sample: PBMCs or T cells enriched from blood (not recorded which). As DNA, the CDR3 is TGTGCCAGCGCGGGACTAGCGGGAGTGGAGCAGTACTTC. It translates to CASAGLAGVEQYF.